These 2 T cell receptor beta chains share one sample of origin, sequenced in a study of blood T cell repertoires in COVID-19. Sequenced by immunoSEQ multiplex PCR; TCRdb stores in-frame clones only, minus some. The table lists more than 120,000 clones, roughly 85% of them singletons. Sequencing was done on a sample of peripheral blood. These receptor sequences come from a human donor with acute or convalescent COVID-19. The donor label of this sample is uncertain.

This chain connects TRBV24-1 to TRBJ1-1, with 7 bases matching TRBD1. From germline, CDR1 is KGHDR and CDR2 SFDVKD. Unmatched junction bases numbered 11, after V lost 1 base and J lost 10 bases. This CDR3 comprises 15 residues. The CDR3 region is CATSDLGQGVAGAFF. Here the CDR3 DNA reads TGTGCCACCAGTGATTTAGGGCAGGGGGTTGCGGGAGCTTTCTTT.

The chain joins TRBV19 to TRBJ2-3; a weak D match, TRBD1 (7 bases). CDR1 is LNHDA, CDR2 SQIVND, per germline (reference sequence). V shed 0 bases and J shed 1 base, with 17 bases lying between them. The CDR3 contains 18 residues. The CDR3 DNA follows: TGTGCCAGTAGTATAGATCGGGCAGGGGGGCGGCGCACAGATACGCAGTATTTT. Amino acid sequence: CASSIDRAGGRRTDTQYF.